Following are 14 T cell receptor beta chains from one sample sequenced in a study of identical twins. TCRdb itself ran the 5' RACE reads through MiXCR, one entry per CDR3 protein. The data contain approximately 210,000 distinct CDR3 sequences, over 5.5% of them singletons. This sample also belongs to another study, concerning T cells expressing NK-cell markers.

The source material was CD8+ T cells sorted from blood. These receptors all stem from a woman under 30 in good health.

This clonotype was seen a few times. The chain is built from TRBV7-8 and TRBJ2-7; TRBD1 matches at 7 bases. CDR1 and CDR2 from the germline V gene are SGHVS and FQNEAQ. V dropped 2 bases and J dropped 4; count of bases not matched to a gene: 8. This CDR3 region has 15 residues. The CDR3 sequence: CASSLLSGTVYEQYF. The CDR3 region has the DNA TGTGCCAGCAGCTTATTATCGGGGACAGTATACGAGCAGTACTTC.

This clonotype was seen ten or more times. CDR3 residues: CASSVVSGTDTQYF. Here the CDR3 DNA reads TGTGCCAGCAGCGTAGTCTCGGGCACAGATACGCAGTATTTT. This chain links TRBV9 with TRBJ2-3; D not resolved. Germline lookup yields CDR1 SGDLS and CDR2 YYNGEE. The CDR3 extends over 14 amino acids. V lost 0 bases and J 1 base, leaving 6 bases between the germline ends.

This clonotype has more than one count but fewer than ten. This chain joins TRBV9 and TRBJ2-3; 7 nucleotides align to TRBD2. V lost 0 bases to trimming and J lost 3 bases; unmatched junction nucleotides: 4. Germline V gives CDR1 SGDLS, CDR2 YYNGEE. This CDR3 comprises 15 residues. In DNA, the CDR3 is TGTGCCAGCAGCGTAGACGGGAGGACAACAGATACGCAGTATTTT. As protein: CASSVDGRTTDTQYF.

CDR3 region: CASSGSPGAPDTGELFF. CDR3 nucleotides: TGTGCCAGCAGCGGTTCCCCGGGAGCCCCCGACACCGGGGAGCTGTTTTTT. This chain uses TRBV9 with TRBJ2-2; tentatively, D is TRBD2 (6 bases). This CDR3 has 17 amino acids. Germline CDR1 and CDR2: SGDLS and YYNGEE. V lost 3 bases and J 3 bases, leaving 18 bases between the germline ends.

Ten or more counts support this clonotype. This chain connects TRBV15 to TRBJ2-1; D unresolved. V was trimmed by 0 bases and J by 7 bases, leaving 4 bases between them. Germline V gene data show CDR1 as LNHNV and CDR2 as YYDKDF (reference sequence). The CDR3 is made up of 12 amino acids. This CDR3 reads CATSREGNEQFF. In DNA form, the CDR3 reads TGTGCCACCAGCAGAGAAGGGAATGAGCAGTTCTTC.

The chain has TRBV15 and TRBJ2-1; possible D gene TRBD2, 6 bases. Germline-derived CDR1 and CDR2 are LNHNV and YYDKDF (reference sequence). V was trimmed by 1 base and J by 6 bases, leaving 13 bases between them. The CDR3 consists of 15 residues. The CDR3 loop is CATSRGEVFGNEQFF. The CDR3 nucleotides read TGTGCCACCAGCAGAGGGGAGGTATTCGGCAATGAGCAGTTCTTC.

This clonotype has ten or more counts. This CDR3 reads CAILSDTEAFF. The CDR3 DNA reads TGTGCCATCCTGTCTGATACTGAAGCTTTCTTT. The chain combines TRBV27 with TRBJ1-1, with unresolved D. In germline, CDR1 is MNHEY, CDR2 SMNVEV (reference sequence). The CDR3 extends over 11 amino acids. Trimming removed 10 bases at V and 5 bases at J, with 11 bases between.

This clonotype was seen more than once but under ten times. The CDR3 reads CASSDRGSDTEAFF. CDR3 sequence (DNA): TGTGCCAGCAGCGACAGGGGGTCAGACACTGAAGCTTTCTTT. This chain connects TRBV9 to TRBJ1-1, with TRBD1 identical over 8 bases. Germline trimming cut 3 bases from V and 3 bases from J; bases unmatched to any gene: 4. CDR1 and CDR2 (germline): SGDLS, YYNGEE. This CDR3 comprises 14 residues.

This clonotype was detected many times. This chain connects TRBV20-1 to TRBJ2-3, with TRBD2 identical over 9 bases. Germline V gives CDR1 DFQATT, CDR2 SNEGSKA (reference sequence). This CDR3 region has 18 residues. The J segment lost 0 bases and the V segment lost 2 bases, leaving 12 bases of the junction unmatched. The CDR3 loop is CSARRLAGRVASTDTQYF. The CDR3 coding sequence is TGCAGTGCTAGAAGGCTAGCGGGGCGCGTCGCTAGCACAGATACGCAGTATTTT.

This clonotype was seen many times. The CDR3, as DNA: TGTGCCAGCAGCTTTACGACTACCTCTACGGGCGAGCAGTACTTC. This encodes CASSFTTTSTGEQYF. The chain joins TRBV7-9 to TRBJ2-7, with a possible D match to TRBD2 (5 bases). V shed 3 bases and J shed 6 bases, with 18 bases lying between them. In germline, CDR1 is SEHNR, CDR2 FQNEAQ (reference sequence). The CDR3 contains 15 residues.

This clonotype showed up many times. The chain is built from TRBV4-1 and TRBJ2-2, with D uncertain. The V end lost 3 bases, the J end lost 11 bases, and 10 bases lay between the germline ends. Per germline, CDR1 MGHRA and CDR2 YSYEKL. The CDR3 runs 12 residues. The CDR3 is CASSHFGTELFF. Written as DNA, the CDR3 is TGCGCCAGCAGCCATTTCGGAACCGAGCTGTTTTTT.

The genes are TRBV27 and TRBJ1-1; D uncertain. The CDR3 extends over 13 amino acids. The V and J ends lost 7 bases and 8 bases respectively, with 17 bases between them. Looked up from germline, CDR1 is MNHEY and CDR2 is SMNVEV (reference sequence). The CDR3 DNA follows: TGTGCCAGCACTCCCTCCCCCACAGTGGAAGCTTTCTTT. This gives the protein CASTPSPTVEAFF.

The chain is built from TRBV20-1 and TRBJ2-1; D possibly corresponds to TRBD1 (6 bases). Per germline, CDR1 DFQATT and CDR2 SNEGSKA (reference sequence). With 0 bases removed from V and 6 bases from J, the gap between germline ends came to 18 bases. This CDR3 region has 16 residues. The CDR3 nucleotides are TGCAGTGCTAGAGATGAGGGGGTCACGTTAAGCAATGAGCAGTTCTTC. Protein sequence: CSARDEGVTLSNEQFF.

V is TRBV27 and J is TRBJ2-1; D gene ambiguous. Trimming left V 5 bases short and J 4 bases short, with 12 bases between. Germline loops: CDR1 MNHEY, CDR2 SMNVEV (reference sequence). This CDR3 comprises 14 residues. CDR3 region: CASSPPRPYNEQFF. The CDR3, as DNA: TGTGCCAGCAGTCCCCCCCGACCATACAATGAGCAGTTCTTC.